This T cell receptor (beta chain) was recorded in a study of blood T cell repertoires in COVID-19. Study at large: Some COVID-19 samples were acute and others convalescent; all came from the United States, Italy and Spain. From T cells, B-cell-depleted T cells, or PBMCs came the material, which was cDNA or gDNA.

CDR3 length: 15 amino acids. CDR1 is SGDLS, CDR2 YYNGEE, per germline. Trimming removed 3 bases from V and 7 bases from J; junction bases left unmatched: 8. Authors' data handling: For nucleated cells, counts were estimated from reference gene primer amplification. Profiled with immunoSEQ multiplex PCR; TCRdb holds only in-frame clones, not every one. V, J and clone size were drawn from that table, and D and trimming were deduced from the DNA. The sample lists about 97,000 clones; 91% were seen once. This sequence originates from a man younger than 35 with acute or convalescent COVID-19. The genes are TRBV9 and TRBJ1-5; 9 bases are a match to TRBD1. Sequencing was done on a sample of peripheral blood. The CDR3 reads CASSETDRGYQPQHF. The CDR3 region has the DNA TGTGCCAGCAGCGAAACCGACAGGGGGTACCAGCCCCAGCATTTT.